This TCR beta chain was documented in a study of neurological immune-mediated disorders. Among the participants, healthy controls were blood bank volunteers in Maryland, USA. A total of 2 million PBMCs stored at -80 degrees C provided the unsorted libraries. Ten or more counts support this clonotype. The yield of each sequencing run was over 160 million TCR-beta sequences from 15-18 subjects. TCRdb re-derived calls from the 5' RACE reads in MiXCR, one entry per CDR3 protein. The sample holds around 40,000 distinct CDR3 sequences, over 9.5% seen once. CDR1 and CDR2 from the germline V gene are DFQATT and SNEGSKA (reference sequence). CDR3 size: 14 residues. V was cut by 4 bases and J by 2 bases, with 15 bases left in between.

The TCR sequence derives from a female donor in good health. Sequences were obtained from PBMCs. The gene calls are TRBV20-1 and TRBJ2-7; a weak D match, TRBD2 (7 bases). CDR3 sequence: CSAIEGGGPYEQYF. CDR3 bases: TGCAGTGCTATAGAGGGGGGGGGGCCCTACGAGCAGTACTTC.